One sample yielded the 26 T cell receptor beta chains listed below, sequenced in a study of cytomegalovirus exposure and HLA in healthy donors (dated by TCRdb to 2016 to 2017). Library construction relied on the immunoSEQ multiplex PCR assay. In TCRdb, the immuneACCESS table is reduced to in-frame sequences with V and J assigned. These tables do not hold every clone; where another copy was compared, an unresolved V gene accounts for under half, and the others remain unexplained. Across this sample there are 150,000 to 200,000 clones, with roughly 81% seen only once. The ten most abundant clones make up 1% to 1.5% of the sample. Sequencing was carried out using PBMCs. The receptors here all came from a woman aged 30 to 39 in good health and CMV-seronegative.

The chain uses TRBV6-1 and TRBJ2-3, with D possibly being TRBD1 (6 bases). The germline V gene encodes CDR1 MNHNS and CDR2 SASEGT. CDR3 size: 14 residues. V lost 5 bases and J lost 1, with 10 bases in between. The CDR3 loop is CASSPRTGTDTQYF. CDR3 bases: TGTGCCAGCAGTCCACGGACAGGCACAGATACGCAGTATTTT.

V and J are TRBV5-4 and TRBJ2-3; D perhaps matches TRBD2 (5 bases). This CDR3 contains 14 residues. V lost 1 base and J lost 5, with 11 bases in between. Per germline, CDR1 SGHNT and CDR2 YYREEE (reference sequence). The CDR3: CASSLTGMKDTQYF. CDR3 DNA: TGTGCCAGCAGCTTGACCGGGATGAAAGATACGCAGTATTTT.

The chain has TRBV5-1 and TRBJ1-1; no clear D gene. This CDR3 comprises 14 residues. CDR1 and CDR2 (germline): SGHRS, YFSETQ. Trimming removed 0 bases at V and 0 bases at J, with 6 bases between. The CDR3 spells CASSLVDMNTEAFF. The CDR3 DNA is TGCGCCAGCAGCTTGGTCGACATGAACACTGAAGCTTTCTTT. The variable domain in full, completed from reference TRBV5-1 and TRBJ1-1, reads KAGVTQTPRYLIKTRGQQVTLSCSPISGHRSVSWYQQTPGQGLQFLFEYFSETQRNKGNFPGRFSGRQFSNSRSEMNVSTLELGDSALYLCASSLVDMNTEAFFGQGTRLTVV.

J is TRBJ1-4 and V is TRBV15; 7 nucleotides line up with TRBD1. J lost 3 bases, V lost 5 bases, and 3 bases had no gene match. The CDR3 extends over 14 amino acids. Germline CDR1 is LNHNV and CDR2 is YYDKDF (reference sequence). The CDR3 DNA follows: TGTGCCACCAGCCCGGGACAGCCTAATGAAAAACTGTTTTTT. It translates to CATSPGQPNEKLFF.

The chain uses TRBV30 and TRBJ1-3; the D gene is possibly TRBD1 (6 bases). Germline CDR1 and CDR2: GTSNPN and SVGIG (reference sequence). Deletions cut 4 bases from V and 2 bases from J, with 9 bases between. The CDR3 is 13 amino acids. The CDR3 coding sequence is TGTGCCTGGAAGGCAGGGGCTGGAAACACCATATATTTT. It yields the protein CAWKAGAGNTIYF.

J is TRBJ1-4 and V is TRBV29-1; D is undetermined. Trimming took 4 bases from V and 0 from J, leaving 6 bases between them. CDR1 is SQVTM, CDR2 ANQGSEA, per germline. The CDR3 spans 13 residues. The CDR3 protein is CSVATATNEKLFF. CDR3 nucleotides: TGCAGCGTTGCAACAGCAACTAATGAAAAACTGTTTTTT.

The chain uses TRBV13 and TRBJ1-1; 8 bases map to TRBD1. Germline values: CDR1 PRHDT, CDR2 FYEKMQ (reference sequence). The CDR3 is 12 residues long. V lost 5 bases to trimming and J lost 6 bases; unmatched junction nucleotides: 2. The CDR3 bases are TGTGCCAGCAGCCGACAGGGGCCTGAAGCTTTCTTT. Its translation: CASSRQGPEAFF.

V gene TRBV30 combines with J gene TRBJ2-7, with a weak D call TRBD2 (6 bases). V lost 0 bases and J lost 3, with 18 bases in between. Germline CDR1 and CDR2: GTSNPN and SVGIG (reference sequence). There are 16 residues in the CDR3. The CDR3 nucleotides read TGTGCCTGGAGTGTACCGGGGGTGCCTGGAGGCTACGAGCAGTACTTC. As protein: CAWSVPGVPGGYEQYF. Full variable domain (remainder filled in from reference TRBV30 and TRBJ2-7): SQTIHQWPATLVQPVGSPLSLECTVEGTSNPNLYWYRQAAGRGLQLLFYSVGIGQISSEVPQNLSASRPQDRQFILSSKKLLLSDSGFYLCAWSVPGVPGGYEQYFGPGTRLTVT.

The J gene is TRBJ2-2, the V gene TRBV5-1; 10 nucleotides line up with TRBD2. The V gene's germline CDR1 is SGHRS and CDR2 YFSETQ. With V trimmed by 3 bases and J by 4 bases, 6 bases remained unmatched. This CDR3 region has 16 residues. The CDR3, as DNA: TGCGCCAGCAGCTACCGGACTAGCGGAACCACCGGGGAGCTGTTTTTT. It codes for CASSYRTSGTTGELFF.

Comments on this clone: Other DNA sequences in this sample translate to the same CDR3. V is TRBV30 and J is TRBJ2-7, with TRBD2 identical over 8 bases. This CDR3 is 14 amino acids long. V shed 3 bases and J 6 bases; nucleotides not matched to a gene: 10. Germline V gene lookup returns CDR1 GTSNPN and CDR2 SVGIG (reference sequence). The DNA for the CDR3 is TGTGCCTGGAGGGGATTCGGGGGGGCGGGCGAGCAGTACTTC. Translating it yields CAWRGFGGAGEQYF.

This clone was counted a single time. The chain employs TRBV6-5 and TRBJ1-1; no clear D gene. The CDR3 loop spans 13 amino acids. Germline V gene data show CDR1 as MNHEY and CDR2 as SVGAGI. V was shortened by 8 bases and J by 0 bases, with 10 bases between the two germline ends. CDR3 bases: TGTGCCAGCCTCTCGGGGATGAACACTGAAGCTTTCTTT. It encodes CASLSGMNTEAFF.

CDR3 coding DNA: TGCAGCGTTGATCCTCCGCCGGACTATGGCTACACCTTC. Translation gives CSVDPPPDYGYTF. This chain uses TRBV29-1 with TRBJ1-2; no firm D call. V dropped 3 bases and J dropped 3 bases, with 11 bases sitting between them. Germline V gene sequence: CDR1 SQVTM, CDR2 ANQGSEA. This CDR3 spans 13 amino acids.

This chain uses TRBV5-1 with TRBJ1-5; TRBD1 agrees at 9 bases. Germline-derived CDR1 and CDR2 are SGHRS and YFSETQ. The ends lost 2 bases at V and 5 bases at J; junction bases unmatched: 5. The CDR3 is made up of 15 amino acids. CDR3 nucleotide sequence: TGCGCCAGCAGCTTCGGACAGGGGCAAGATCAGCCCCAGCATTTT. It encodes CASSFGQGQDQPQHF.

V gene TRBV4-1 combines with J gene TRBJ2-1; 7 bases match TRBD2. Trimming at V came to 0 bases and at J to 7 bases, leaving 12 bases not matched to a gene. Germline CDR1 and CDR2: MGHRA and YSYEKL. The CDR3 has 17 residues. CDR3 bases: TGCGCCAGCAGCCAAGATCAATCGGGGAGGGCCTTAAATGAGCAGTTCTTC. It is translated as CASSQDQSGRALNEQFF.

The J gene is TRBJ1-1, the V gene TRBV5-1, with 9 bases that match TRBD1. This CDR3 region has 14 residues. Germline V CDR1 and CDR2: SGHRS, YFSETQ. V shed 7 bases, J shed 4 bases, and the junction held 8 bases outside the gene matches. In nucleotides, the CDR3 is TGCGCCAGCCAAGACGGGACAGGGAGCACTGAAGCTTTCTTT. It translates to CASQDGTGSTEAFF.

V gene TRBV19 combines with J gene TRBJ2-2; tentatively, D is TRBD1 (7 bases). Germline V gene data show CDR1 as LNHDA and CDR2 as SQIVND (reference sequence). Trimming cost V 6 bases and J 5 bases, with 16 bases left between them. The CDR3 runs to 15 residues. The CDR3 region is CASREGAAATGELFF. In DNA, the CDR3 is TGTGCCAGTAGGGAGGGGGCGGCTGCTACCGGGGAGCTGTTTTTT.

The J gene is TRBJ1-3, the V gene TRBV30; 9 bases align to TRBD1. The CDR3 has 15 residues. V shed 8 bases, J shed 1 base, and the junction held 9 bases outside the gene matches. Germline assignment: CDR1 GTSNPN and CDR2 SVGIG (reference sequence). The CDR3 nucleotides are TGTGCCCTTACCCGACAGGGGGGTTCTGGAAACACCATATATTTT. Amino acids: CALTRQGGSGNTIYF.

The V and J genes are TRBV6-1 and TRBJ1-4; TRBD1 agrees at 7 bases. Looked up from germline, CDR1 is MNHNS and CDR2 is SASEGT. The CDR3 has 15 residues. The V gene end was trimmed by 4 bases and the J gene end by 8 bases; junction bases not matched to a gene: 10. In nucleotides, the CDR3 is TGTGCCAGCAGTGGGACAGGCTTCCTAGAGGAAAAACTGTTTTTT. Its translation is CASSGTGFLEEKLFF.

V gene TRBV5-1 combines with J gene TRBJ2-2; the D gene is possibly TRBD2 (6 bases). Germline V gene lookup returns CDR1 SGHRS and CDR2 YFSETQ. V lost 4 bases and J lost 4, with 11 bases in between. The CDR3 covers 14 residues. The CDR3 spells CASSLTSPTGELFF. CDR3 in DNA: TGCGCCAGCAGCCTGACTAGTCCCACCGGGGAGCTGTTTTTT.

In its sample, this clone was seen once. The chain has TRBV19 and TRBJ2-7, with 7 bases lining up with TRBD2. V dropped 6 bases and J dropped 0; count of bases not matched to a gene: 11. This CDR3 is 16 amino acids long. Germline CDR1 and CDR2: LNHDA and SQIVND (reference sequence). The CDR3 DNA reads TGTGCCAGTAGGAACCCGGGAGGCAGGGACTCCTACGAGCAGTACTTC. As protein: CASRNPGGRDSYEQYF.

This sequence joins TRBV30 and TRBJ2-5, with a tentative D call TRBD2 (5 bases). Trimming cost V 2 bases and J 3 bases, with 10 bases left between them. This CDR3 contains 13 residues. The germline V gene has CDR1 GTSNPN and CDR2 SVGIG (reference sequence). For the CDR3, the DNA is TGTGCCTGGAGTTTCGGACTTAAAGAGACCCAGTACTTC. The encoded protein is CAWSFGLKETQYF.

This clone was seen a few times. The V call is TRBV5-1, the J call TRBJ1-6, with TRBD1 matching 9 bases. CDR1 and CDR2 from the germline V gene are SGHRS and YFSETQ. V was clipped by 0 bases and J by 11 bases; unmatched bases: 9. The CDR3 contains 16 residues. The CDR3 DNA reads TGCGCCAGCAGCTTGGCCTCCGGGACAGGGCGGGCACCCCTCCACTTT. This translates into CASSLASGTGRAPLHF.

Only a few counts were recorded for this clone. The V gene is TRBV5-4, the J gene TRBJ2-1; 11 nucleotides agree with TRBD2. J lost 7 bases, V lost 4 bases, and 10 bases had no gene match. From germline, CDR1 is SGHNT and CDR2 YYREEE (reference sequence). This CDR3 has 16 amino acids. CDR3 amino acids: CASSPPLAGGKNEQFF. For the CDR3, the DNA is TGTGCCAGCAGCCCACCCCTAGCGGGAGGAAAAAATGAGCAGTTCTTC.

This clone has only one observation. The V and J genes are TRBV9 and TRBJ2-7; TRBD2 agrees at 8 bases. The CDR3 extends over 16 amino acids. Trimming removed 0 bases from V and 3 bases from J; junction bases left unmatched: 8. Germline V gene data show CDR1 as SGDLS and CDR2 as YYNGEE. CDR3 amino acids: CASSVEAGVSNYEQYF. CDR3 nucleotides: TGTGCCAGCAGCGTAGAAGCGGGAGTTTCCAACTACGAGCAGTACTTC.

The V gene is TRBV5-1, the J gene TRBJ2-7, with TRBD2 matching 8 bases. The CDR3 runs 14 residues. CDR1 and CDR2 (germline): SGHRS, YFSETQ. V gave up 5 bases and J gave up 2 bases; unmatched junction bases: 6. The CDR3 nucleotides are TGCGCCAGCAGAGAACTAGCGGAACCCTACGAGCAGTACTTC. Protein: CASRELAEPYEQYF.

The rearrangement joins TRBV30 to TRBJ1-1, with D possibly matching TRBD1 (5 bases). The V gene's germline CDR1 is GTSNPN and CDR2 SVGIG (reference sequence). This CDR3 is built from 11 residues. V gave up 3 bases and J gave up 11 bases, with 13 bases separating them. The CDR3 nucleotides are TGTGCCTGGAGACTAGCCGGGACGGCTTTCTTT. Translating gives CAWRLAGTAFF. Filled out from reference TRBV30 and TRBJ1-1, the complete variable domain reads SQTIHQWPATLVQPVGSPLSLECTVEGTSNPNLYWYRQAAGRGLQLLFYSVGIGQISSEVPQNLSASRPQDRQFILSSKKLLLSDSGFYLCAWRLAGTAFFGQGTRLTVV.